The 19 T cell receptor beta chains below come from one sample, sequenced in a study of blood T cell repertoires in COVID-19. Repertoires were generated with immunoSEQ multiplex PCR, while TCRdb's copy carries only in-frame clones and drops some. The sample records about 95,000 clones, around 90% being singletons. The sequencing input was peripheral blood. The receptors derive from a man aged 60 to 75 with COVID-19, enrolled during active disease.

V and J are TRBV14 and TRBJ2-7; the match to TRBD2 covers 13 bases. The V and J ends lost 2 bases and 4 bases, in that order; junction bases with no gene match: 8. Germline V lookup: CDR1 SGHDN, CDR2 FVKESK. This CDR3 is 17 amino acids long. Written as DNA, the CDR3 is TGTGCCAGCAGCCAAACACCCGGGACTAGCGGGGCTTACGAGCAGTACTTC. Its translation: CASSQTPGTSGAYEQYF.

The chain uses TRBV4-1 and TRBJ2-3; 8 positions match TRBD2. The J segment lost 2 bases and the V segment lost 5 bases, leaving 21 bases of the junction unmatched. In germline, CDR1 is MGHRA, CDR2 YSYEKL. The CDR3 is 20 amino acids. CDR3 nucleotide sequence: TGCGCCAGCAGCGGACGTAAGAGCCCGGGACTAGTCACCTCCACAGATACGCAGTATTTT. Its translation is CASSGRKSPGLVTSTDTQYF.

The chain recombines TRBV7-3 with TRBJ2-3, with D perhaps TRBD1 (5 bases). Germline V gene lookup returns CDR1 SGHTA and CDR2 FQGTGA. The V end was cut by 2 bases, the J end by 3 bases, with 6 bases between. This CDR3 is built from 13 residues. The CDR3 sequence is CASSLPGTDTQYF. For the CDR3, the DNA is TGTGCCAGCAGCTTACCAGGGACAGATACGCAGTATTTT.

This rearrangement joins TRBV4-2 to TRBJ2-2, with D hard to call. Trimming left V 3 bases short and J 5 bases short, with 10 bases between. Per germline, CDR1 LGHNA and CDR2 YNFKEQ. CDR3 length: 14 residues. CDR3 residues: CASSQSPRTGELFF. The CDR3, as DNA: TGTGCCAGCAGCCAGTCCCCCAGGACCGGGGAGCTGTTTTTT.

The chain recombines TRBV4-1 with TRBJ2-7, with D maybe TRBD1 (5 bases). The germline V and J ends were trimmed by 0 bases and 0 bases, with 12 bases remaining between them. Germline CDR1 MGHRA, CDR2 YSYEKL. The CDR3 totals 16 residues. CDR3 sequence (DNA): TGCGCCAGCAGCCAAGATCGGGCAGACAGCTCCTACGAGCAGTACTTC. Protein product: CASSQDRADSSYEQYF.

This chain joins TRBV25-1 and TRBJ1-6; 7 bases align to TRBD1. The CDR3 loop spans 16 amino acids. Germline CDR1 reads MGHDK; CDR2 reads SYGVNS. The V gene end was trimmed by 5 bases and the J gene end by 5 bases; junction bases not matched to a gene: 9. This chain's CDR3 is CASSLSTGPNNSPLHF. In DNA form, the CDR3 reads TGTGCCAGCAGTCTTTCGACAGGGCCAAATAATTCACCCCTCCACTTT.

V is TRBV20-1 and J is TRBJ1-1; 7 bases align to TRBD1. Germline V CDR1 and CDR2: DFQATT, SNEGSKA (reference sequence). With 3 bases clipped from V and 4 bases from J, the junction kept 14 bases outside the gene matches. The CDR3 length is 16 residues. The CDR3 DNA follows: TGCAGTGCTAGTGGGGGGGACAGCCTTTTGGGCACTGAAGCTTTCTTT. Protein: CSASGGDSLLGTEAFF.

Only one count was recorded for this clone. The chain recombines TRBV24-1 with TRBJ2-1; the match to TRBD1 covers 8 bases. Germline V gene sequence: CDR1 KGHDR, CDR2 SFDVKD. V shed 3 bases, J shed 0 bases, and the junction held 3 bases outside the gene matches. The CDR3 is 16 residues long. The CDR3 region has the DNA TGTGCCACCAGTGATGGACAGGGCAGCTCCTACAATGAGCAGTTCTTC. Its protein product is CATSDGQGSSYNEQFF.

CDR3 sequence: CASSGSQSYNEQFF. CDR3 in DNA: TGTGCCAGCAGTGGGAGCCAATCCTACAATGAGCAGTTCTTC. This rearrangement joins TRBV3-1 (or the pseudogene TRBV3-2) to TRBJ2-1; a weak D match, TRBD2 (5 bases). In germline, CDR1 is LGHDT, CDR2 YNNKEL (reference sequence). The CDR3 sequence is 14 residues long. Trimming pared 6 bases from V and 1 base from J, leaving 10 bases between.

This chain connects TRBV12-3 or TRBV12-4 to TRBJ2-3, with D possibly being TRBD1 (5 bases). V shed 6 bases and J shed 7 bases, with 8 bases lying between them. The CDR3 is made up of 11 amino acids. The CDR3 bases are TGTGCCAGCAGATTGGGGCATACGCAGTATTTT. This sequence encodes CASRLGHTQYF.

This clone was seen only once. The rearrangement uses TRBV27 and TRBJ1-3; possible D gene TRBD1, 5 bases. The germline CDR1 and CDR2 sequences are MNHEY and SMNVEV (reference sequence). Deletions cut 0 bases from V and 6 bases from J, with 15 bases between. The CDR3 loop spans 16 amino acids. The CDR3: CASSLSAGTRENTIYF. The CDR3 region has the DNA TGTGCCAGCAGTTTATCGGCGGGGACTCGCGAAAACACCATATATTTT.

The CDR3 nucleotides are TGTGCCAGCAGGACGTTAGCGGGAGGGCCAGATACGCAGTATTTT. This translates into CASRTLAGGPDTQYF. This chain links TRBV5-4 with TRBJ2-3; 11 positions agree with TRBD2. With 5 bases clipped from V and 4 bases from J, the junction kept 6 bases outside the gene matches. The V gene's germline CDR1 is SGHNT and CDR2 YYREEE (reference sequence). This CDR3 comprises 15 residues.

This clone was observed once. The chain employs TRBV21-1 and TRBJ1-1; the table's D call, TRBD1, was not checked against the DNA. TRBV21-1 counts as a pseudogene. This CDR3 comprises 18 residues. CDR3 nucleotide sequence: TGTGCCAGCAGCCCATGTTTGGGACAGGGAAGTGAGAACACTGAAGCTTTCTTT. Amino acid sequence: CASSPCLGQGSENTEAFF.

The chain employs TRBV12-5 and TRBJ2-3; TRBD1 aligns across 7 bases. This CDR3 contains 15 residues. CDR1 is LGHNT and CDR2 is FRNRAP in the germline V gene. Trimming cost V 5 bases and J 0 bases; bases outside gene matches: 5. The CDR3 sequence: CASGQGTASTDTQYF. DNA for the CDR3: TGTGCTAGTGGTCAGGGGACAGCAAGCACAGATACGCAGTATTTT.

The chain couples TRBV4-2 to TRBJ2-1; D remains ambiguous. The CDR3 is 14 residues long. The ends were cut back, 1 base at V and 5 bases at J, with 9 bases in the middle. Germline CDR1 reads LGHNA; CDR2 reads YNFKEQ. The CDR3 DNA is TGTGCCAGCAGCCAAGGGCGGCTAGACAATGAGCAGTTCTTC. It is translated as CASSQGRLDNEQFF.

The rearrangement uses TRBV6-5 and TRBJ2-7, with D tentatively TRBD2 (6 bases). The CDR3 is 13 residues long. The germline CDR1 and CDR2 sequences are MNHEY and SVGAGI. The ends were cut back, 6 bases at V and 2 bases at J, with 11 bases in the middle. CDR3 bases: TGTGCCAGCAGGCTTAGCGGAACCTACGAGCAGTACTTC. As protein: CASRLSGTYEQYF.

DNA of the CDR3: TGTGCTTCCCACCAGGGACTAGCGGCCAATTACGAGCAGTACTTC. Its translation is CASHQGLAANYEQYF. The chain carries TRBV12-5 and TRBJ2-7; 11 bases map to TRBD2. Germline CDR1 reads LGHNT; CDR2 reads FRNRAP. The CDR3 loop spans 15 amino acids. Trimming cost V 11 bases and J 4 bases; bases outside gene matches: 13.

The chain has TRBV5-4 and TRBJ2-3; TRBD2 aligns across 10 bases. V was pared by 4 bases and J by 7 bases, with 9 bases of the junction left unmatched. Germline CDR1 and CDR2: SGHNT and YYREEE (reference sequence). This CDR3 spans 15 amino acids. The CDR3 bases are TGTGCCAGCAGCCGGTGGGCTAGCGGGAGAAATACGCAGTATTTT. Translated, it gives CASSRWASGRNTQYF. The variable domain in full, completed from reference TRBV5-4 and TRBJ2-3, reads ETGVTQSPTHLIKTRGQQVTLRCSSQSGHNTVSWYQQALGQGPQFIFQYYREEENGRGNFPPRFSGLQFPNYSSELNVNALELDDSALYLCASSRWASGRNTQYFGPGTRLTVL.

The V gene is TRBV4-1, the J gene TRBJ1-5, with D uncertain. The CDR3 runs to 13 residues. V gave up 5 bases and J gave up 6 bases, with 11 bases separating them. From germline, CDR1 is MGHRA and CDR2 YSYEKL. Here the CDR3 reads CASSTSIGQPQHF. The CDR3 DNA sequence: TGCGCCAGCAGCACGAGTATCGGTCAGCCCCAGCATTTT.